The following is a TCR beta chain sequence with its context. Produced via immunoSEQ multiplex PCR; TCRdb's table is partial and in-frame only. The repertoire holds 53,000 or so clones, with roughly 89% as singletons. There are 11 residues in the CDR3. V lost 2 bases to trimming and J lost 8 bases, with 9 bases between them. The germline V gene has CDR1 GTSNPN and CDR2 SVGIG (reference sequence). This record belongs to a study of blood T cell repertoires in COVID-19. The receptor was derived from an elderly man with acute or convalescent COVID-19. The chain uses TRBV30 and TRBJ1-2, with no clear D. The sequencing sample was made of peripheral blood. CDR3 nucleotide sequence: TGTGCCTGGAGTAGTGCGGGCGGCTACACCTTC. This codes for CAWSSAGGYTF.